What follows are 10 T cell receptor beta chains derived from one specimen sequenced in a study of T cells in Graves' hyperthyroidism and ophthalmopathy. The CDR3 regions of TCR beta were amplified from RNA transcripts. The HTBI primer set served for first-round RT-PCR of the TCR CDR3. From the multiplex PCR reads, TCRdb called clonotypes with MiXCR, one entry per CDR3 protein. The table shows 550,000 to 600,000 distinct CDR3 sequences, with 46% occurring only once. The sample taken for sequencing was peripheral blood or thyroid tissue (not recorded which). Receptors originate from an adult woman with Graves' disease, either hyperthyroidism or ophthalmopathy (not recorded which).

This sequence joins TRBV10-3 and TRBJ2-7, with D possibly matching TRBD2 (6 bases). Germline V gives CDR1 ENHRY, CDR2 SYGVKD. The CDR3 has 13 amino acids. V was shortened by 3 bases and J by 4 bases, with 10 bases between the two germline ends. CDR3 region: CAISELARYEQYF. In nucleotides, the CDR3 is TGTGCCATCAGTGAACTAGCTCGGTACGAGCAGTACTTC.

Ten or more counts support this clonotype. DNA of the CDR3: TGTGCCAGCAGTGCCAGACAGGGGGAACAGCCCCAGCATTTT. Translated: CASSARQGEQPQHF. This chain links TRBV27 with TRBJ1-5; TRBD1 agrees at 9 bases. From germline, CDR1 is MNHEY and CDR2 SMNVEV (reference sequence). The CDR3 spans 14 residues. V lost 5 bases and J lost 7; bases outside the gene matches: 6.

The rearrangement links TRBV5-6 to TRBJ2-7; D call uncertain. The CDR3 consists of 12 residues. V was pared by 3 bases and J by 6 bases, with 10 bases between. Germline V lookup: CDR1 SGHDT, CDR2 YYEEEE. CDR3 region: CASSSSRPEQYF. CDR3 sequence (DNA): TGTGCCAGCAGCTCCTCCCGGCCCGAGCAGTACTTC. The entire variable domain, with the rest obtained from reference TRBV5-6 and TRBJ2-7, is as follows: DAGVTQSPTHLIKTRGQQVTLRCSPKSGHDTVSWYQQALGQGPQFIFQYYEEEERQRGNFPDRFSGHQFPNYSSELNVNALLLGDSALYLCASSSSRPEQYFGPGTRLTVT.

This clonotype was detected many times. This chain joins TRBV12-3 or TRBV12-4 and TRBJ1-1, with 7 bases identical to TRBD1. This CDR3 has 14 residues. After removal of 7 bases from V and 1 base from J, the junction contained 6 bases not matched to a gene. CDR3 amino acids: CASTEGARNTEAFF. CDR3 coding DNA: TGTGCCAGCACCGAGGGGGCGCGGAACACTGAAGCTTTCTTT.

The chain recombines TRBV7-9 with TRBJ1-1; D remains ambiguous. This CDR3 spans 13 amino acids. CDR1 is SEHNR, CDR2 FQNEAQ, per germline (reference sequence). The ends were cut back, 2 bases at V and 5 bases at J, with 9 bases in the middle. This CDR3 reads CASSLTTITEAFF. Here the CDR3 DNA reads TGTGCCAGCAGCTTAACGACTATAACTGAAGCTTTCTTT.

For this clonotype: A much larger clone lies one base from this, so it may be a read error. The chain links TRBV25-1 to TRBJ1-1, with D hard to call. This CDR3 has 14 amino acids. CDR1 is MGHDK and CDR2 is SYGVNS in the germline V gene. DNA for the CDR3: TGCGCCAGCACCTGGACCACGGGGAACACTGAAGCTTTCTTT. Translating gives CASTWTTGNTEAFF.

The chain combines TRBV10-2 with TRBJ2-5, with TRBD1 matching 7 bases. Germline-derived CDR1 and CDR2 are WSHSY and SAAADI. The CDR3 is 12 amino acids. V was clipped by 8 bases and J by 5 bases; unmatched bases: 5. The CDR3 sequence: CASRQGLETQYF. DNA of the CDR3: TGCGCCAGCCGACAGGGCTTGGAGACCCAGTACTTC.

The genes are TRBV25-1 and TRBJ1-2; D not resolved. Germline lookup yields CDR1 MGHDK and CDR2 SYGVNS. Trimming left V 8 bases short and J 8 bases short, with 15 bases between. This CDR3 spans 12 amino acids. The CDR3 reads CASVAGGNGYTF. As DNA, the CDR3 is TGTGCCAGCGTAGCGGGAGGGAACGGCTACACCTTC.

The chain carries TRBV5-5 and TRBJ1-2; D may be TRBD1 (6 bases). CDR3 length: 12 amino acids. Germline V lookup: CDR1 SGHKS, CDR2 YYEKEE (reference sequence). The V end lost 7 bases, the J end lost 10 bases, and 17 bases lay between the germline ends. The CDR3 DNA is TGTGCCAGCCAAGAGGGGGGCTACGACTACACCTTC. Protein product: CASQEGGYDYTF.

The chain uses TRBV6-1 and TRBJ1-4, with D maybe TRBD1 (5 bases). This CDR3 is 15 amino acids long. V shed 4 bases and J shed 6 bases, with 15 bases lying between them. CDR1 MNHNS and CDR2 SASEGT come from the germline V gene. In nucleotides, the CDR3 is TGTGCCAGCAGTGGATTGCCGGGGGTAGATGAAAAACTGTTTTTT. Its translation is CASSGLPGVDEKLFF.